A selection of T cell receptor beta chains follows, all from one sample in a study of blood T cell repertoires in COVID-19. Sequencing used immunoSEQ multiplex PCR; TCRdb keeps in-frame clones, though not all of them. The sample includes a few hundred thousand clones, 80% to 90% of them seen just once. Sequencing used PBMCs or T cells enriched from blood (not recorded which). Receptors were obtained from a woman aged 45-65 years who had been exposed to COVID-19. The CDR3 runs from the conserved cysteine through the conserved F or W. The D gene is left open where the match is weak. Size values are once, few and many counts, or a class for expanded clones, and some rows have none.

- - TRBJ1-5 TRBV19 CASNGGGEDQPQHF TGTGCCAGTAATGGTGGAGGGGAAGATCAGCCCCAGCATTTT
- - TRBJ1-1 TRBV18 CASSQVGGTEAFF TGTGCCAGCTCACAGGTCGGGGGCACTGAAGCTTTCTTT
TRBD1 - TRBJ1-1 TRBV2 CASGPRGLLNTEAFF TGTGCCAGCGGGCCGAGGGGGCTATTGAACACTGAAGCTTTCTTT
- - TRBJ1-5 TRBV30 CAWSGGDNQPQHF TGTGCCTGGAGTGGGGGGGACAATCAGCCCCAGCATTTT
- - TRBJ2-3 TRBV20-1 CSASRHFPTDTQYF TGCAGTGCTAGTAGACACTTCCCCACAGATACGCAGTATTTT
- - TRBJ2-7 TRBV5-4 CASSIGQYEQYF TGTGCCAGCAGCATAGGACAGTACGAGCAGTACTTC
- once TRBJ1-1 TRBV6-6 CASEDLRNTEAFF TGTGCCAGTGAGGACTTGCGGAACACTGAAGCTTTCTTT
- - TRBJ1-2 TRBV6-5 CASRTTLNGYTF TGTGCCAGCAGAACGACACTTAATGGCTACACCTTC
TRBD1 - TRBJ1-2 TRBV6-5 CASSPGTGVIVYTF TGTGCCAGCAGTCCCGGGACAGGGGTGATCGTCTACACCTTC
TRBD1 - TRBJ2-7 TRBV19 CASSRGRGLTYEQYF TGTGCCAGTAGTAGGGGAAGGGGGCTAACCTACGAGCAGTACTTC
TRBD1 - TRBJ1-4 TRBV7-2 CASSDRDREERLFF TGTGCCAGCAGCGACCGGGACAGGGAGGAGAGACTGTTTTTT
- - TRBJ1-1 TRBV5-6 CASSLIAVPEAFF TGTGCCAGCAGCTTGATTGCGGTACCTGAAGCTTTCTTT
- - TRBJ1-1 TRBV15 CATSRDGGHSEAFF TGTGCCACCAGCAGAGATGGAGGGCACAGTGAAGCTTTCTTT
- - TRBJ1-1 TRBV5-1 CASSPGGAVSRTEAFF TGCGCCAGCAGCCCCGGAGGGGCAGTTTCACGGACTGAAGCTTTCTTT
TRBD1 - TRBJ2-2 TRBV29-1 CSARQGVQNTGELFF TGCAGCGCCCGACAGGGGGTACAGAACACCGGGGAGCTGTTTTTT
- - TRBJ1-3 TRBV28 CASINRGSGNTIYF TGTGCCAGCATTAATAGGGGCTCTGGAAACACCATATATTTT
- - TRBJ1-5 TRBV5-4 CASSLSGGNQPQHF TGTGCCAGCAGCTTATCGGGAGGCAATCAGCCCCAGCATTTT
- - TRBJ1-2 TRBV27 CASSLSSGGAYGYTF TGTGCCAGCAGTTTATCGAGCGGGGGCGCCTATGGCTACACCTTC
- - TRBJ1-3 TRBV7-6 CASSLNSKGNTIYF TGTGCCAGCAGCTTAAATTCTAAGGGAAACACCATATATTTT
TRBD2 - TRBJ2-1 TRBV5-1 CASSGTIAGNTYNEQFF TGCGCCAGCAGTGGGACGATAGCGGGGAACACCTACAATGAGCAGTTCTTC
- - TRBJ2-3 TRBV19 CASSRGGRDTQYF TGTGCCAGTAGTAGGGGGGGCAGAGATACGCAGTATTTT
- - TRBJ1-1 TRBV10-1 CASSEGRANTEAFF TGCGCCAGCAGTGAGGGGAGGGCGAACACTGAAGCTTTCTTT
TRBD1 - TRBJ1-3 TRBV2 CATGTGKNTIYF TGTGCCACCGGGACAGGCAAGAACACCATATATTTT
TRBD1 - TRBJ1-1 TRBV7-9 CASSLKARGLGWTEAFF TGTGCCAGCAGCTTAAAGGCCAGGGGGTTGGGTTGGACTGAAGCTTTCTTT
- - TRBJ1-1 TRBV28 CASSLSFRGTEAFF TGTGCCAGCAGTTTAAGCTTCCGGGGCACTGAAGCTTTCTTT
TRBD2 - TRBJ2-1 TRBV11-2 CASSPTALAGLGEQFF TGTGCCAGCAGCCCAACGGCTCTAGCGGGGTTGGGTGAGCAGTTCTTC
- - TRBJ1-2 TRBV19 CASTHRRGGYTF TGTGCCAGTACTCACCGTCGGGGTGGCTACACCTTC
- - TRBJ2-1 TRBV6-2/TRBV6-3 CASSYDFPLAANEQFF TGTGCCAGCAGTTACGACTTTCCATTAGCGGCAAATGAGCAGTTCTTC
- - TRBJ1-1 TRBV3-1/TRBV3-2 CASSQGNRATEAFF TGTGCCAGCAGCCAAGGAAACAGGGCCACTGAAGCTTTCTTT
- - TRBJ1-1 TRBV6-5 CASTGMGLTEAFF TGTGCCAGCACCGGAATGGGGCTCACTGAAGCTTTCTTT
- - TRBJ2-2 TRBV14 CASSHMSGGTGELFF TGTGCCAGCAGCCACATGTCTGGGGGGACCGGGGAGCTGTTTTTT
TRBD2 - TRBJ2-5 TRBV5-1 CASSRHWGGGETQYF TGCGCCAGCAGCCGCCACTGGGGGGGTGGAGAGACCCAGTACTTC
- once TRBJ2-1 TRBV5-1 CASSLGLDGNEQFF TGCGCCAGCAGCTTGGGACTAGATGGCAATGAGCAGTTCTTC
TRBD1 - TRBJ1-1 TRBV4-2 CASSHNSPNRGQTEAFF TGTGCCAGCAGCCATAATTCACCGAACAGGGGGCAGACTGAAGCTTTCTTT
- - TRBJ1-1 TRBV21-1 CASSKEGGLRVPNTEAFF TGTGCCAGCAGCAAAGAGGGGGGGTTAAGGGTACCGAACACTGAAGCTTTCTTT
TRBD2 - TRBJ2-3 TRBV28 CASSSPGTSGFTDTQYF TGTGCCAGCAGTTCCCCTGGAACTAGCGGGTTCACAGATACGCAGTATTTT
TRBD1 - TRBJ1-1 TRBV6-1 CACAGGNTEAFF TGTGCCTGCGCAGGGGGAAACACTGAAGCTTTCTTT
- - TRBJ2-2 TRBV7-9 CASRQGQNTGELFF TGTGCCAGCAGACAAGGACAGAACACCGGGGAGCTGTTTTTT